The TCR beta chain described here comes from a study of cytomegalovirus exposure and HLA in healthy donors. General observations from the study: Diagnosis of cytomegalovirus status made by the classifier reportedly showed high specificity and sensitivity. It was reported that TCR beta sequences correctly inferred the HLA-A and HLA-B alleles for most subjects.

The CDR3 has 14 residues. The germline V gene has CDR1 LNHDA and CDR2 SQIVND (reference sequence). The J segment lost 2 bases and the V segment lost 3 bases, leaving 1 base of the junction unmatched. PCR amplification relied on 60 Vbeta primers (plus 13 Jbeta primers). The assay was immunoSEQ multiplex PCR, and TCRdb's table has in-frame clones only and misses some. The profile shows about 120,000 clones, 75% to 90% of them singletons. This clone was seen only a few times. Its antigen is unidentified. Distinct nucleotide sequences in the sample also encode this CDR3. Sequencing was done on a sample of PBMCs. The chain is built from TRBV19 and TRBJ2-7; 10 nucleotides align to TRBD1. This TCR came from a man between 18 and 29 years old in good health and CMV-seropositive. In nucleotides, the CDR3 is TGTGCCAGTAGTATCGGGACAGGGGCCTACGAGCAGTACTTC. It yields the protein CASSIGTGAYEQYF. The whole variable domain, filled in from reference TRBV19 and TRBJ2-7, reads DGGITQSPKYLFRKEGQNVTLSCEQNLNHDAMYWYRQDPGQGLRLIYYSQIVNDFQKGDIAEGYSVSREKKESFPLTVTSAQKNPTAFYLCASSIGTGAYEQYFGPGTRLTVT.